This is a list of T cell receptor beta chains from one sample in a study of blood T cell repertoires in COVID-19. The repertoire was sequenced with immunoSEQ multiplex PCR; TCRdb's copy has only in-frame clones and lacks some. Of roughly 250,000 clones listed, about nine tenths were seen once; the top ten hold around 6%. The source material was PBMCs or T cells enriched from blood (not recorded which). The receptors shown here come from a woman in her 30s with acute COVID-19. The CDR3 runs from the conserved cysteine through the conserved F or W. The D gene is left open where the match is weak. Only part of the rows carry a size: once, few, many, or a class if the clone is expanded.

D	V	size	J	DNA	CDR3
.	TRBV7-8	.	TRBJ2-3	TGTGCCAGCAGCTTACTATTTCAGGCCAGCACAGATACGCAGTATTTT	CASSLLFQASTDTQYF
.	TRBV28	.	TRBJ2-3	TGTGCCGTTACACCTAACAGGGCTCCCGCAGATACGCAGTATTTT	CAVTPNRAPADTQYF
.	TRBV4-1	once	TRBJ1-3	TGCGCCAGCAGCCAAGATGGGACAACCGGAAACACCATATATTTT	CASSQDGTTGNTIYF
.	TRBV27	few	TRBJ2-5	TGTGCCAGCCAGAGGACAGCCCAAGAGACCCAGTACTTC	CASQRTAQETQYF
TRBD1	TRBV15	.	TRBJ1-1	TGTGCCACCAGCAGAGCCCGACAGGGGGAAGCTTTCTTT	CATSRARQGEAFF
.	TRBV29-1	.	TRBJ2-1	TGCAGCGTTCAGTACAATGAGCAGTTCTTC	CSVQYNEQFF
TRBD2	TRBV6-5	.	TRBJ2-3	TGTGCCAGCAGTTACTACGCGGGGGGCCCCCTGGATACGCAGTATTTT	CASSYYAGGPLDTQYF
TRBD1	TRBV10-3	.	TRBJ1-4	TGTGCCATCAGTGAGTCTCGACAGGGTGGGTTGTTTTTT	CAISESRQGGLFF
TRBD2	TRBV3-1/TRBV3-2	.	TRBJ2-3	TGTGCCAGCAGCCAAGATAGGGCTAGCGGGGCCGATACGCAGTATTTT	CASSQDRASGADTQYF
TRBD1	TRBV28	once	TRBJ2-1	TGTGCCAGCAGTTTCACCCCCTCCGGGACAGGGGATAACGGGCAGTTCTTC	CASSFTPSGTGDNGQFF
TRBD1	TRBV10-3	.	TRBJ2-2	TGTGCCATCAGGGGGACAGGTAGTGGCACCGGGGAGCTGTTTTTT	CAIRGTGSGTGELFF
TRBD2	TRBV19	.	TRBJ2-7	TGTGCCAGTAGTATATCTAGCGGGAGCTACGAGCAGTACTTC	CASSISSGSYEQYF
TRBD2	TRBV6-5	.	TRBJ2-1	TGTGCCAGCAGCCCCCCTAGCGGGAGTTGGGATGAGCAGTTCTTC	CASSPPSGSWDEQFF
.	TRBV27	.	TRBJ2-1	TGTGCCAGCAGTTTATACCCGGGCAATGAGCAGTTCTTC	CASSLYPGNEQFF
TRBD2	TRBV19	.	TRBJ2-3	TGTGCCAGTAGTACGGCCGGGACTAGCGGGGGGGCCACAGATACGCAGTATTTT	CASSTAGTSGGATDTQYF
.	TRBV5-1	.	TRBJ1-4	TGCGCCAGCAGCTCAAAAACGGGATCAACTAATGAAAAACTGTTTTTT	CASSSKTGSTNEKLFF
.	TRBV23-1	few	TRBJ1-5	TGCGCCAGCAGTCAATTAGCTGAGGATAATCAGCCCCAGCATTTT	CASSQLAEDNQPQHF
.	TRBV4-1	.	TRBJ2-4	TGCGCCAGCAGCCACGTCAGGGGGGCCGGGGCCAAAAACATTCAGTACTTC	CASSHVRGAGAKNIQYF
.	TRBV18	.	TRBJ1-1	TGTGCCAGCTCACCTCTACTCAAGACAGGGAACACTGAAGCTTTCTTT	CASSPLLKTGNTEAFF
.	TRBV28	few	TRBJ1-2	TGTGCCAGCAGTTTGCAGGGGCAGCATGGCTACACCTTC	CASSLQGQHGYTF
TRBD2	TRBV27	.	TRBJ2-1	TGTGCCAGCAGTCCCTGGACTAGCGGGAGCGGCAATGAGCAGTTCTTC	CASSPWTSGSGNEQFF
TRBD1	TRBV7-8	once	TRBJ2-1	TGTGCCAGCAGCTCCCAGGGACAGGGGTACAATGAGCAGTTCTTC	CASSSQGQGYNEQFF
TRBD1	TRBV23-1	.	TRBJ2-7	TGCGCCAGCAGTCGTGAGGACAGGAATAAGAAAACCATATCCTACGAGCAGTACTTC	CASSREDRNKKTISYEQYF
TRBD2	TRBV18	.	TRBJ2-7	TGTGCCAGCTCACCACTGGCTAGCGGGGGGAACTACGCCTACGAGCAGTACTTC	CASSPLASGGNYAYEQYF
TRBD1	TRBV5-1	.	TRBJ1-1	TGCGCCAGCAGCTTTACAGGGGCCACGAACACTGAAGCTTTCTTT	CASSFTGATNTEAFF
.	TRBV11-2	.	TRBJ1-2	TGTGCCAGCAGCTTAGATCAAATTGCTAACTATGGCTACACCTTC	CASSLDQIANYGYTF
TRBD2	TRBV3-1/TRBV3-2	once	TRBJ2-5	TGTGCCAGCAGCCAAGTTCGAGGTAGCGGGGGGGAAAAAGAGACCCAGTACTTC	CASSQVRGSGGEKETQYF
.	TRBV2	.	TRBJ1-1	TGTGCCAGCACTGGCCATGGACAGCCACCATCAAAGGGCACTGAAGCTTTCTTT	CASTGHGQPPSKGTEAFF
TRBD2	TRBV6-2/TRBV6-3	.	TRBJ2-2	TGTGCCAGCAGTTCCCCCCAAGCGGGGAGAGAGCTGTTTTTT	CASSSPQAGRELFF
TRBD2	TRBV9	.	TRBJ2-1	TGTGCCAGCAGTGAATCGGGACTAGCGGGTAATGAGCAGTTCTTC	CASSESGLAGNEQFF
TRBD1	TRBV19	.	TRBJ2-1	TGTGCCACCCGACCGGGACAGGCGTCAAATGAGCAGTTCTTC	CATRPGQASNEQFF
.	TRBV29-1	.	TRBJ1-6	TGCAGCGGGCGGACAGCTAGTAATTCACCCCTCCACTTT	CSGRTASNSPLHF
.	TRBV21-1	.	TRBJ1-5	TGTGCCAGCAGCAAAAGGAGTGGGTCGGCCAATCAGCCCCAGCATTTT	CASSKRSGSANQPQHF
.	TRBV3-1/TRBV3-2	.	TRBJ2-1	TGTGCCAGCAGCCAAGAAGGAGGGCAGCGGTCCTACAATGAGCAGTTCTTC	CASSQEGGQRSYNEQFF
TRBD1	TRBV23-1	.	TRBJ1-1	TGCGCCAGCAGTCAGTTGGACAGGGAGTTTGGAGCTTTCTTT	CASSQLDREFGAFF
.	TRBV18	few	TRBJ1-6	TGTGCCAGCTCACCGGACAACGCGGGAAATTCACCCCTCCACTTT	CASSPDNAGNSPLHF